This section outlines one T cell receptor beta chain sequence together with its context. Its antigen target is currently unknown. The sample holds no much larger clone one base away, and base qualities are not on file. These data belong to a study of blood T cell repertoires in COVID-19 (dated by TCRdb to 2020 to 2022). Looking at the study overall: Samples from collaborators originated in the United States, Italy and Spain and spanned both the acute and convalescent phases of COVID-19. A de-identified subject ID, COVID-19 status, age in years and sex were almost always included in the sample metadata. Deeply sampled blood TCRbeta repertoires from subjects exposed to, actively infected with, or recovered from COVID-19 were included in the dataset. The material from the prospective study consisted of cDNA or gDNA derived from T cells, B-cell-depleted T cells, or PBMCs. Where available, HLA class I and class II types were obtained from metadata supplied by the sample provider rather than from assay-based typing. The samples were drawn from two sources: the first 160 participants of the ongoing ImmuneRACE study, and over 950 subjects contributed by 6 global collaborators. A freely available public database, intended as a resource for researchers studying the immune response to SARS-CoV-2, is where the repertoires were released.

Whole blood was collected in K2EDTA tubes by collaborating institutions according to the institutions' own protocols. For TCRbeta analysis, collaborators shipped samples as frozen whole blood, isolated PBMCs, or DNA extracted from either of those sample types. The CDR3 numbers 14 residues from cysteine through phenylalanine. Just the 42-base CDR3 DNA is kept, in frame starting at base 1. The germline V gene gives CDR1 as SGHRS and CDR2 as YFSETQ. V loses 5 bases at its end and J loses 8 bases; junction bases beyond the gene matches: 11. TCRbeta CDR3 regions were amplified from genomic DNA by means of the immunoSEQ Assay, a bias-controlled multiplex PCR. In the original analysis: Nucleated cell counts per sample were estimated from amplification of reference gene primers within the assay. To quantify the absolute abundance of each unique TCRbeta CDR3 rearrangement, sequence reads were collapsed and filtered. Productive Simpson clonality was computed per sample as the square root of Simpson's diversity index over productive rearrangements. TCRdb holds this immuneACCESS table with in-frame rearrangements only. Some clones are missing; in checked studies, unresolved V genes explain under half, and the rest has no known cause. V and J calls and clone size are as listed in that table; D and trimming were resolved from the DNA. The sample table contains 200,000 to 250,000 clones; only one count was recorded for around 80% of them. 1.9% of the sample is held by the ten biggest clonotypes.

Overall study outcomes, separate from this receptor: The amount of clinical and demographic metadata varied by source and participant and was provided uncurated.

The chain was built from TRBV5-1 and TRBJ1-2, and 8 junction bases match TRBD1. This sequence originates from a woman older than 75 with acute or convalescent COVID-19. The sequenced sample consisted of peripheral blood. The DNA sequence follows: TGCGCCAGCAGTCGCGGGATGAGGACAGGGGGCTACACCTTC. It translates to CASSRGMRTGGYTF.